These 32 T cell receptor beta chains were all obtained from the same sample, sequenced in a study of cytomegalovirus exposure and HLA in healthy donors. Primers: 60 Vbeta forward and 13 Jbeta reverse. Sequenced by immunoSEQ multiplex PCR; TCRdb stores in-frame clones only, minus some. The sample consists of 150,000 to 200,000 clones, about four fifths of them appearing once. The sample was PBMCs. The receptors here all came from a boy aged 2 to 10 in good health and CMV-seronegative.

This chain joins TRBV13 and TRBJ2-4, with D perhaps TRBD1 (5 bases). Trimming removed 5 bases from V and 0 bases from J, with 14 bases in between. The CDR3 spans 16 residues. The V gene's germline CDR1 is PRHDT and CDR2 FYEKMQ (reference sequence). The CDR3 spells CASSVRVAAAKNIQYF. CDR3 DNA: TGTGCCAGCAGCGTCAGGGTAGCAGCAGCCAAAAACATTCAGTACTTC.

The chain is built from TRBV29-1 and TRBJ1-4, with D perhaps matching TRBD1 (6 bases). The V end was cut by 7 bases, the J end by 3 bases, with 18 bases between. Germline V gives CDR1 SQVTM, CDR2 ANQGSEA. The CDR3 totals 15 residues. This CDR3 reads CSATGPGGPNEKLFF. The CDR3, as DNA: TGCAGCGCTACGGGACCGGGGGGGCCTAATGAAAAACTGTTTTTT.

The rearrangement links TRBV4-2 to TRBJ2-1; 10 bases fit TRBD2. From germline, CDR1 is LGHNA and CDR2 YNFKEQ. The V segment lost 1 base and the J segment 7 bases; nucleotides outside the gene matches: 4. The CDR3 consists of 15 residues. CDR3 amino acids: CASSQASGRQNEQFF. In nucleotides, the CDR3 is TGTGCCAGCAGCCAAGCTAGCGGGAGACAGAATGAGCAGTTCTTC.

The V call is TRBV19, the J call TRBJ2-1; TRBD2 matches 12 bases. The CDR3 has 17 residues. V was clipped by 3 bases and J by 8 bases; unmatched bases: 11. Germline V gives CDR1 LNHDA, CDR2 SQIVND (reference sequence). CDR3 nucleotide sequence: TGTGCCAGTAGTATTATGGCTGTGACTAGCGGGAGTTATGAGCAGTTCTTC. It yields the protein CASSIMAVTSGSYEQFF. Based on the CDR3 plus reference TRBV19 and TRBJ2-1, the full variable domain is DGGITQSPKYLFRKEGQNVTLSCEQNLNHDAMYWYRQDPGQGLRLIYYSQIVNDFQKGDIAEGYSVSREKKESFPLTVTSAQKNPTAFYLCASSIMAVTSGSYEQFFGPGTRLTVL.

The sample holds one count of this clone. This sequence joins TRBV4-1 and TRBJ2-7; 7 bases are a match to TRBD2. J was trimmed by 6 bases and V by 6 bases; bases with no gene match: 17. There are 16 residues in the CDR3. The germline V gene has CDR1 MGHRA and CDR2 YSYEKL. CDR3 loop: CASRASTGTKLSEQYF. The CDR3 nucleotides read TGCGCCAGCAGAGCTTCTACCGGGACTAAACTCAGCGAGCAGTACTTC.

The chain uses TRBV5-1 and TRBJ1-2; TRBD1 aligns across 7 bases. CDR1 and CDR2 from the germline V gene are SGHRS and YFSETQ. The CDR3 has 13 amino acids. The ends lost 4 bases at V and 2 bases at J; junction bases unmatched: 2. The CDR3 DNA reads TGCGCCAGCAGCGAGACAGGGAACTATGGCTACACCTTC. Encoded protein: CASSETGNYGYTF.

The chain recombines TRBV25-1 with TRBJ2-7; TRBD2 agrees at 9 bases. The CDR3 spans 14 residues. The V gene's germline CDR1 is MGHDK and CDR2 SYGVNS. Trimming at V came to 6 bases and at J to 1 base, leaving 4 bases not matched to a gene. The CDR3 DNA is TGTGCCAGCAGGGATACTAGCGGGTCCTACGAGCAGTACTTC. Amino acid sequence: CASRDTSGSYEQYF.

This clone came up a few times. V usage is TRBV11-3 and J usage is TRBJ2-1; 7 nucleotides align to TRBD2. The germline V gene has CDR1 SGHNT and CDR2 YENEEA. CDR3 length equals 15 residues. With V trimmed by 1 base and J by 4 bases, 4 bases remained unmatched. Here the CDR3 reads CASSLAGGSYNEQFF. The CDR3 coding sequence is TGTGCCAGCAGCTTAGCGGGCGGGAGTTACAATGAGCAGTTCTTC. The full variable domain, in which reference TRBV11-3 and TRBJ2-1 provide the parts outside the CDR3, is EAGVVQSPRYKIIEKKQPVAFWCNPISGHNTLYWYLQNLGQGPELLIRYENEEAVDDSQLPKDRFSAERLKGVDSTLKIQPAELGDSAVYLCASSLAGGSYNEQFFGPGTRLTVL.

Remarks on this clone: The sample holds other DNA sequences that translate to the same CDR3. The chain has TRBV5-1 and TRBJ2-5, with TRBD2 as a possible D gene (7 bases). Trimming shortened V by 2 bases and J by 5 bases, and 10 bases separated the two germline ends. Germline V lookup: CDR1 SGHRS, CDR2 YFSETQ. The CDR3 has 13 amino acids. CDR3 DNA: TGCGCCAGCAGCTTCGGGGGGCAGGAGACCCAGTACTTC. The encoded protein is CASSFGGQETQYF.

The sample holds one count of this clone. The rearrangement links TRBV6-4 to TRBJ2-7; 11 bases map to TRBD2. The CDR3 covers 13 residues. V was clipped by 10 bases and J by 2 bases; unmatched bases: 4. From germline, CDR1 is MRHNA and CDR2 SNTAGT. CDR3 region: CANISGRAYEQYF. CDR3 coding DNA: TGTGCCAACATTAGCGGGAGGGCCTACGAGCAGTACTTC.

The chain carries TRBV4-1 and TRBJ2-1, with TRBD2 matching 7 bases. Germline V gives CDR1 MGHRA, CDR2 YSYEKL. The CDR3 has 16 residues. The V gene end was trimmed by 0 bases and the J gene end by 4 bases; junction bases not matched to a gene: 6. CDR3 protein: CASSQEGGAGYNEQFF. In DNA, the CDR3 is TGCGCCAGCAGCCAAGAGGGAGGGGCAGGTTACAATGAGCAGTTCTTC.

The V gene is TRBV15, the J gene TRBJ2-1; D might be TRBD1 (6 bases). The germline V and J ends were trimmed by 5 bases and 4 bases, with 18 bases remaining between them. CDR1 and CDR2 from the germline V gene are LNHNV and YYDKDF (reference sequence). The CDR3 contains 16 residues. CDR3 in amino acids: CATSSGVHRRYNEQFF. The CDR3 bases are TGTGCCACCAGCTCAGGGGTCCACAGACGGTACAATGAGCAGTTCTTC.

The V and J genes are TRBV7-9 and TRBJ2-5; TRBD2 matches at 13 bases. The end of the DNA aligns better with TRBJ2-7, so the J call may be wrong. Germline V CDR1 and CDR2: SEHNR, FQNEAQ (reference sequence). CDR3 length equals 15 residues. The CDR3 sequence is CASSRTSGSSYEQYF. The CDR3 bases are TGTGCCAGCAGTCGGACTAGCGGGAGCTCCTACGAGCAGTACTTC.

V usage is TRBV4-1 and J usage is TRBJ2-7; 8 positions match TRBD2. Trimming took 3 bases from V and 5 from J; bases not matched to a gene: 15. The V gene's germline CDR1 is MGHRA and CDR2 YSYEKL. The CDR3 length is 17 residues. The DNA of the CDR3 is TGCGCCAGCAGCCACTTACTAGGAGGACTAGCCGTCGACGAGCAGTACTTC. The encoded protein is CASSHLLGGLAVDEQYF.

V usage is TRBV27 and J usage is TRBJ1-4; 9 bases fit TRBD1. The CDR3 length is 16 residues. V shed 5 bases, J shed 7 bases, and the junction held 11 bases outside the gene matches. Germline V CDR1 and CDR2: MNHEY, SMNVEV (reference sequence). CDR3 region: CASSPTGDREVEKLFF. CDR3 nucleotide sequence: TGTGCCAGCAGTCCAACTGGGGACAGGGAGGTTGAAAAACTGTTTTTT.

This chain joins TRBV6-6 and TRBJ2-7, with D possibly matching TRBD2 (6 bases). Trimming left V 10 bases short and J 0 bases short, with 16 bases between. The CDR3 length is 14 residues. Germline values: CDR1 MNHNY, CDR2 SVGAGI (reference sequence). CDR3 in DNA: TGTGCCAACGACATGGCGGAGGGCTCCTACGAGCAGTACTTC. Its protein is CANDMAEGSYEQYF.

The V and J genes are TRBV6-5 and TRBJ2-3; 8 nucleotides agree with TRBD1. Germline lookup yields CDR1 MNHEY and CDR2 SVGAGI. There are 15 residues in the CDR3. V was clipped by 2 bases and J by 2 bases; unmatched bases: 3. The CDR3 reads CASSYLRGLTDTQYF. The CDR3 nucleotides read TGTGCCAGCAGTTACCTCAGGGGGCTCACAGATACGCAGTATTTT.

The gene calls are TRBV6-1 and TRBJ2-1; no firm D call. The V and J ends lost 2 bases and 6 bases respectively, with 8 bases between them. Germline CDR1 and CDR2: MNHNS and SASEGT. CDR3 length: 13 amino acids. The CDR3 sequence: CASSEHRVNEQFF. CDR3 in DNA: TGTGCCAGCAGTGAACATAGAGTCAATGAGCAGTTCTTC.

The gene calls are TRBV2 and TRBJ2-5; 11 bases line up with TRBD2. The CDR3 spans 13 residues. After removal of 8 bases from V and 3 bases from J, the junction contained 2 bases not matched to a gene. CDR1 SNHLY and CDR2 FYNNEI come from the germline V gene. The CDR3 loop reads CASLTSGKETQYF. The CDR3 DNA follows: TGTGCCAGCCTGACTAGCGGGAAAGAGACCCAGTACTTC.

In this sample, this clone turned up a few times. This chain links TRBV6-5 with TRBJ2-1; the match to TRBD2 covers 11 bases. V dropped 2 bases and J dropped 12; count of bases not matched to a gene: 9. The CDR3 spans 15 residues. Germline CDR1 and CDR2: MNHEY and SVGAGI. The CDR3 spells CASSYVASGRSGQFF. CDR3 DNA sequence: TGTGCCAGCAGTTACGTGGCTAGCGGGAGGTCCGGGCAGTTCTTC.

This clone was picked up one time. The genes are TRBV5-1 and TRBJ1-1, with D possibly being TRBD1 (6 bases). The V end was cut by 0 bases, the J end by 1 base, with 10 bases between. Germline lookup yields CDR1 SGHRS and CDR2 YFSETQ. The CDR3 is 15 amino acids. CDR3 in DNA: TGCGCCAGCAGCTTGGGGGGGCTAGAGAACACTGAAGCTTTCTTT. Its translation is CASSLGGLENTEAFF.

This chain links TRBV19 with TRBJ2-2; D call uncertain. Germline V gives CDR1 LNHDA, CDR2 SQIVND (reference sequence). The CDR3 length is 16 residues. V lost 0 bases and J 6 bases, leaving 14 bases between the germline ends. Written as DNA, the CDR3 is TGTGCCAGTAGTATAGATCGTTCGGGTGCCGCCGGGGAGCTGTTTTTT. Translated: CASSIDRSGAAGELFF.

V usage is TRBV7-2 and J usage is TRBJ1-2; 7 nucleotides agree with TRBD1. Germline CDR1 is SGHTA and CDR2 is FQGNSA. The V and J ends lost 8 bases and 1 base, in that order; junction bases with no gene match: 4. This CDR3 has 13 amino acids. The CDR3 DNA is TGTGCCAGCGACCGACAGGGTAACTATGGCTACACCTTC. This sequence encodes CASDRQGNYGYTF.

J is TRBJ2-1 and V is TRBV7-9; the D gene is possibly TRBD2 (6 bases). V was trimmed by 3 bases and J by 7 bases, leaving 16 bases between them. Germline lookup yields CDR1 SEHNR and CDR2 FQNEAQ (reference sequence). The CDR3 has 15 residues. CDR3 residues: CASSLTGTRLNEQFF. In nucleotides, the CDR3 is TGTGCCAGCAGCTTGACGGGGACTCGTTTAAATGAGCAGTTCTTC.

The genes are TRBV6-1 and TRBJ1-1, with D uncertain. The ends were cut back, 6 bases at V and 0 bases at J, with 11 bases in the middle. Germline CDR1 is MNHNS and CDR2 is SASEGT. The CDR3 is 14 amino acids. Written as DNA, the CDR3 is TGTGCCAGCAGCTGGACGGGAATGAACACTGAAGCTTTCTTT. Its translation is CASSWTGMNTEAFF.

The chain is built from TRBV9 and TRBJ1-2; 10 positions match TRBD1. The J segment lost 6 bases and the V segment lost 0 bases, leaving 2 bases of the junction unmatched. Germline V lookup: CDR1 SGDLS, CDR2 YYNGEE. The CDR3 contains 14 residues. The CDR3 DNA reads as TGTGCCAGCAGCGTAGGACAGGGGGCAGATGGCTACACCTTC. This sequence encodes CASSVGQGADGYTF.

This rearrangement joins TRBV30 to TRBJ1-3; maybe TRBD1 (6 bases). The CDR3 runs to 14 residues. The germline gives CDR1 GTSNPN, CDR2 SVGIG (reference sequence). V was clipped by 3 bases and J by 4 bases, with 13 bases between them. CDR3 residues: CAWSPTGFGNTIYF. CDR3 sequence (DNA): TGTGCCTGGAGCCCTACAGGGTTCGGAAACACCATATATTTT.

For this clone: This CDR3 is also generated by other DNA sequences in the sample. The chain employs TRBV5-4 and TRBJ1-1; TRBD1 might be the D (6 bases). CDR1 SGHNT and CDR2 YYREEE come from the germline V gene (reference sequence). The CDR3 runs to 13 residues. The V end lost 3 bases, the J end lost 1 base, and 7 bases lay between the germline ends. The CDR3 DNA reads TGTGCCAGCAGCTCGACAGGGAACACTGAAGCTTTCTTT. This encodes CASSSTGNTEAFF. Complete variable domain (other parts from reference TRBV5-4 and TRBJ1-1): ETGVTQSPTHLIKTRGQQVTLRCSSQSGHNTVSWYQQALGQGPQFIFQYYREEENGRGNFPPRFSGLQFPNYSSELNVNALELDDSALYLCASSSTGNTEAFFGQGTRLTVV.

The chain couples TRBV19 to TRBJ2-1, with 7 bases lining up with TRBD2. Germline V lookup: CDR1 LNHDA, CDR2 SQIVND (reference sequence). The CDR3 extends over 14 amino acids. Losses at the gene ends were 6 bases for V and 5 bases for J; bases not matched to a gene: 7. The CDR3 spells CASRGLPKDNEQFF. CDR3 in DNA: TGTGCCAGTAGGGGACTACCGAAAGACAATGAGCAGTTCTTC.

This chain's CDR3 is CASSYLDTQYF. CDR3 nucleotide sequence: TGTGCCAGCAGTTATCTTGATACGCAGTATTTT. The chain is built from TRBV6-9 and TRBJ2-3, with D uncertain. The CDR3 is made up of 11 amino acids. Looked up from germline, CDR1 is MNHGY and CDR2 is SVAAGI. Trimming pared 2 bases from V and 6 bases from J, leaving 3 bases between.

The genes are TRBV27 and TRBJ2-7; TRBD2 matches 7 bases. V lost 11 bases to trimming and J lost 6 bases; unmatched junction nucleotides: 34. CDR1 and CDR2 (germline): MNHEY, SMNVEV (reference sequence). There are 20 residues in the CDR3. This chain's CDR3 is CAGDSSSQKGGPSGGSEQYF. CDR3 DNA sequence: TGTGCCGGCGACTCCTCCTCTCAAAAAGGTGGTCCTAGCGGAGGGTCCGAGCAGTACTTC.

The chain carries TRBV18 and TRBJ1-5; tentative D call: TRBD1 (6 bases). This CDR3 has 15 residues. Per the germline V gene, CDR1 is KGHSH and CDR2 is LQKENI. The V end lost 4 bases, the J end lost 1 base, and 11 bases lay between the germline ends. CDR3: CASSLLQGSNQPQHF. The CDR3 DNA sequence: TGTGCCAGCTCACTCTTACAGGGAAGCAATCAGCCCCAGCATTTT.